The text below deals with one T cell receptor beta chain. This record comes from a study of blood T cell repertoires in COVID-19. Germline values: CDR1 MNHEY, CDR2 SVGAGI. V lost 7 bases and J lost 9; bases outside the gene matches: 7. This CDR3 is 14 amino acids long. Sequencing used immunoSEQ multiplex PCR; TCRdb keeps in-frame clones, though not all of them. The sample contains about 300,000 clones, approximately 90% of which appear only once. The clonotype comes from a woman in her fifties or sixties with COVID-19, enrolled during active disease. V is TRBV6-5 and J is TRBJ2-1; TRBD1 agrees at 12 bases. Sequencing input: peripheral blood. CDR3 in DNA: TGTGCCAGCAAGCCGGGACAGGGGGCCGGTGAGCAGTTCTTC. This translates into CASKPGQGAGEQFF.